The entry that follows covers one TCR beta chain sequence. These data belong to a study of blood T cell repertoires in COVID-19. Study overall: Spain, Italy and the United States supplied samples that represented acute and convalescent COVID-19. PBMCs, B-cell-depleted T cells, or T cells were the source of the cDNA or gDNA that made up the material.

V shed 0 bases, J shed 3 bases, and the junction held 3 bases outside the gene matches. The CDR3 totals 15 residues. CDR1 and CDR2 from the germline V gene are MGHRA and YSYEKL. In the authors' workflow: Reference gene primer amplification gave estimated nucleated cell counts. Using immunoSEQ multiplex PCR, the repertoire was profiled, and TCRdb retains in-frame clones only, with some absent. That table is the source of V, J and clone size, and D and trimming were worked out from the DNA. The table lists 50,000 to 65,000 clones, approximately 91% of them singletons. Material: peripheral blood. The receptor was isolated from a man between 50 and 59 years old with active COVID-19. The rearrangement joins TRBV4-1 to TRBJ1-2, with 8 bases fitting TRBD1. The chain's CDR3 is CASSQDQGADYGYTF. The CDR3 DNA sequence: TGCGCCAGCAGCCAAGATCAGGGGGCGGACTATGGCTACACCTTC.